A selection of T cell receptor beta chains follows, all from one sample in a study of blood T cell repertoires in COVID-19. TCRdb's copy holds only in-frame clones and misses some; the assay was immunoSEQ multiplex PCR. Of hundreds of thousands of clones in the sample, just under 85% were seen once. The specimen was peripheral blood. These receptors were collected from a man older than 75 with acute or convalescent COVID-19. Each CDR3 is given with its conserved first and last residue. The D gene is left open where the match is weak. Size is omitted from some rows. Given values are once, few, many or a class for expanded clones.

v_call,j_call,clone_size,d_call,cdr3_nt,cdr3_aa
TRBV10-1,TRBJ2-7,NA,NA,TGCGCCAGCCTAGGGGCAGGGAAGGGCTACGAGCAGTACTTC,CASLGAGKGYEQYF
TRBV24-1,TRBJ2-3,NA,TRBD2,TGTGCCACCTCTAGCGGACATAGCACAGATACGCAGTATTTT,CATSSGHSTDTQYF
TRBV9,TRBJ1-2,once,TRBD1,TGTGCCAGCAGCGCCCGCAACCGACAGGGCCATGGCTACACCTTC,CASSARNRQGHGYTF
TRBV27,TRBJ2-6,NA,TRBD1,TGTGCCAGCAGTTTCATAGACAGGGGGATTGGGGCCAACGTCCTGACTTTC,CASSFIDRGIGANVLTF
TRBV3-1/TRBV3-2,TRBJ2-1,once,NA,TGTGCCAGCAGCCAAGAGTCTAGCACCAATGAGCAGTTCTTC,CASSQESSTNEQFF
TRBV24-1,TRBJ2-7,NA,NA,TGTGCCACCAGTGCGGGATCGTCCTACGAGCAGTACTTC,CATSAGSSYEQYF
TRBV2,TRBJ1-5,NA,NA,TGTGCCAGCAGCGCCGAGGGGGGAGGGCAGCCCCAGCATTTT,CASSAEGGGQPQHF
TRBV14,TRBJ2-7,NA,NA,TGTGCCAGCAGCCGTAACAGGGTGGAGGAGCAGTACTTC,CASSRNRVEEQYF
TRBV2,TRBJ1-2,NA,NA,TGTGCCAGCAGTGAAGCGCTCGCGGCCTTCCGGGGGAGCAACTATGGCTACACCTTC,CASSEALAAFRGSNYGYTF
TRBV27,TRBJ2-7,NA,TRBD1,TGTGCCAGCAGTTTATTTGGACAGGGCCCGGGTGAGCAGTACTTC,CASSLFGQGPGEQYF
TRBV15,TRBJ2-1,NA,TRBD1,TGTGCCACCAGCACCCTGGGGACAGCAATTCACAATGAGCAGTTCTTC,CATSTLGTAIHNEQFF
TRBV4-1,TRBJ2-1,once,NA,TGCGCCAGCAGCCACCATCTAGCGCTAGTATTCTACAATGAGCAGTTCTTC,CASSHHLALVFYNEQFF
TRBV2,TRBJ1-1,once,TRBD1,TGTGCCAGCAGTTGGACAGGGGATACTGAAGCTTTCTTT,CASSWTGDTEAFF
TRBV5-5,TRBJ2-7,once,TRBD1,TGTGCCAGCAGCTTGGGACAGGGGCCGTCCGGGGCCTACGAGCAGTACTTC,CASSLGQGPSGAYEQYF
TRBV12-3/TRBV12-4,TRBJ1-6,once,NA,TGTGCCAGCAGTAGACAGTATAATTCACCCCTCCACTTT,CASSRQYNSPLHF
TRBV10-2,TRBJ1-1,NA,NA,TGCGCCAGCAGTTTCACACCCAAAGATAACACTGAAGCTTTCTTT,CASSFTPKDNTEAFF
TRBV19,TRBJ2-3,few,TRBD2,TGTGCCAGTAGTACCATAGCGGGGGCTAGCACAGATACGCAGTATTTT,CASSTIAGASTDTQYF
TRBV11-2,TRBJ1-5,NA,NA,TGTGCCAGGATGCAGGACGGGACACGATTATTTTGCAATCAGCCCCAGCATTTT,CARMQDGTRLFCNQPQHF
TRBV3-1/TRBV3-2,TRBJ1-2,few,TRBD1,TGTGCCAGCAGCGACGGGACAGCTCCCTATGGCTACACCTTC,CASSDGTAPYGYTF
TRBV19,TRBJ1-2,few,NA,TGTGCCAGTAGTAGGGGGCAGGGTAATAATGGCTACACCTTC,CASSRGQGNNGYTF
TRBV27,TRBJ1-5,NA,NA,TGTGCCAGCAGTTCGGGGGTACAGCCCCAGCATTTT,CASSSGVQPQHF
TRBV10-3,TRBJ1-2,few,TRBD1,TGTGCCATCACCGCCGGGACAGCGTATGGCTACACCTTC,CAITAGTAYGYTF